This TCR beta chain stems from a study of PD-L1 blockade in urothelial cancer. Study details: Blood drawn 3 weeks (second dose) and 6 weeks after treatment start was analyzed. Study-wide findings and caveats: Tumor-associated blood clones were expanded more by durable-benefit patients at 3 weeks.

In regard to this clone: Its antigen is not identified.

Sequencing was performed with immunoSEQ multiplex PCR; in TCRdb, only in-frame clones are kept and a portion is missing. Of 40,000 or so clones in the sample, 80% to 90% were seen once. Time point noted: peripheral blood 6 weeks after treatment start. The CDR3 sequence is 15 residues long. J was trimmed by 9 bases and V by 1 base; bases with no gene match: 12. The germline V gene encodes CDR1 SGHNT and CDR2 YYREEE (reference sequence). This specimen consisted of PBMCs, obtained around atezolizumab (anti-PD-L1) treatment. The sequence derives from a man in his 60s with urothelial cancer. The gene calls are TRBV5-4 and TRBJ2-7; 8 bases fit TRBD1. CDR3 region: CASSLRDRPNFAQYF. In nucleotides, the CDR3 is TGTGCCAGCAGCTTGAGGGACAGGCCAAACTTCGCGCAGTACTTC.